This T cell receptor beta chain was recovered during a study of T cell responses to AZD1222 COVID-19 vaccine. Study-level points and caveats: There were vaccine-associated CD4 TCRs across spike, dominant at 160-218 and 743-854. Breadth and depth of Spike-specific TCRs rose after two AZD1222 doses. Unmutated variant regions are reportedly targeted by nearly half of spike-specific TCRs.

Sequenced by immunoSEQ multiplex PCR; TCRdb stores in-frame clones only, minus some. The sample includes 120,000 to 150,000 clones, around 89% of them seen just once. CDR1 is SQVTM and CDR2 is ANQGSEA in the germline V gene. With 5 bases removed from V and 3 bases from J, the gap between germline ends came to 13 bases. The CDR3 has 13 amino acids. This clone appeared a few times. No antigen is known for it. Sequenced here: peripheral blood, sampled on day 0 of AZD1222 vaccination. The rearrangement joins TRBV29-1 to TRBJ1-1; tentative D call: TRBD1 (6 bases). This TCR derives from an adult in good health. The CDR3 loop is CSVSYGGHTEAFF. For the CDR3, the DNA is TGCAGCGTTTCCTATGGGGGGCACACTGAAGCTTTCTTT.